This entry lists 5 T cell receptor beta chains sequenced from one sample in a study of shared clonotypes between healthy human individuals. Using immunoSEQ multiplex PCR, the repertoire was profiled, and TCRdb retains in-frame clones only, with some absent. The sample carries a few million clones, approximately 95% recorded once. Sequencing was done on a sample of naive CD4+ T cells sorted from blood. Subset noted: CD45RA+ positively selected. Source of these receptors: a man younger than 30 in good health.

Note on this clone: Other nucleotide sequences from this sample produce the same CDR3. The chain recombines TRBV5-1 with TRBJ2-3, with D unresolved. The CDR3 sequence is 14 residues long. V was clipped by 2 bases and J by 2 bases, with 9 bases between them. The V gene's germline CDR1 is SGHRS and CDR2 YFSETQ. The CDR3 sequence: CASSLGTLTDTQYF. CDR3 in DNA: TGCGCCAGCAGCTTAGGCACCCTCACAGATACGCAGTATTTT.

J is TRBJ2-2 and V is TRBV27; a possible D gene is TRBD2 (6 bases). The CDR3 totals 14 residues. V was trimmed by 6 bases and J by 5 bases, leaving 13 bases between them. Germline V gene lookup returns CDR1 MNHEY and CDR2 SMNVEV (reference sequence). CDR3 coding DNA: TGTGCCAGCAGAGTTTTAAGCGGGACCGGGGAGCTGTTTTTT. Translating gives CASRVLSGTGELFF.

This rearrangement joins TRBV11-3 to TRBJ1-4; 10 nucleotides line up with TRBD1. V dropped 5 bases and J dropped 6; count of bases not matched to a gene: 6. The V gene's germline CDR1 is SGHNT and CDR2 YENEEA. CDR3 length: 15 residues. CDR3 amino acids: CASSPTGTGDEKLFF. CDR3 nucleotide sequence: TGTGCCAGCAGCCCCACCGGGACAGGGGATGAAAAACTGTTTTTT.

For the CDR3, the DNA is TGTGCCAGCGCGTGGGCAGAGTACAATGAGCAGTTCTTC. It specifies CASAWAEYNEQFF. The V and J genes are TRBV2 and TRBJ2-1; D gene unclear. Trimming took off 8 bases at V and 4 bases at J, with 12 bases between the two ends. In germline, CDR1 is SNHLY, CDR2 FYNNEI. CDR3 length: 13 amino acids.

CDR3 in DNA: TGTGCCAGCAGTCTAGAGGGACTAGAGTCGGCCGAGCAGTACTTC. As protein: CASSLEGLESAEQYF. The chain has TRBV2 and TRBJ2-7; 8 bases line up with TRBD2. Germline-derived CDR1 and CDR2 are SNHLY and FYNNEI. The length of the CDR3 is 15 residues. V trimming: 5 bases; J trimming: 6 bases; junction bases outside the gene matches: 12.